The sequence of this TCR beta chain was determined in a study of blood T cell repertoires in COVID-19. Study-wide background: Some COVID-19 samples were acute and others convalescent; all came from the United States, Italy and Spain. Sample material is recorded as cDNA or gDNA derived from T cells, B-cell-depleted T cells, or PBMCs.

In the source study's methods: Estimates of nucleated cell counts were drawn from the amplification of reference gene primers. The assay was immunoSEQ multiplex PCR, and TCRdb's table has in-frame clones only and misses some. Clonal size and the V and J genes are those of that table, whereas D and trimming came from the DNA. In the table there are about 61,000 clones, over 65% of which are singletons. Germline assignment: CDR1 SNHLY and CDR2 FYNNEI. The CDR3 contains 14 residues. Losses at the gene ends were 6 bases for V and 7 bases for J; bases not matched to a gene: 11. The specimen sequenced was peripheral blood. The receptor comes from a man older than 75 with active or convalescent COVID-19. The genes are TRBV2 and TRBJ2-5; 7 bases match TRBD1. CDR3 amino acids: CASRDGTVLGTQYF. CDR3 DNA sequence: TGTGCCAGCAGAGACGGGACAGTCCTTGGGACCCAGTACTTC.